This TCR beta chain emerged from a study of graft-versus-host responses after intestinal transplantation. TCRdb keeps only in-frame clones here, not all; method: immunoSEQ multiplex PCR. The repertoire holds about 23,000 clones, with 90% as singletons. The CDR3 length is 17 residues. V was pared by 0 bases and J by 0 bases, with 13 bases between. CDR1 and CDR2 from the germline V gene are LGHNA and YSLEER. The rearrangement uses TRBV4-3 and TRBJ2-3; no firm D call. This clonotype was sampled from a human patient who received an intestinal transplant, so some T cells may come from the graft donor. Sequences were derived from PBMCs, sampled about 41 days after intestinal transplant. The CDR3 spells CASSQDSWKVSTDTQYF. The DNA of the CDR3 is TGCGCCAGCAGCCAAGATTCCTGGAAAGTAAGCACAGATACGCAGTATTTT.